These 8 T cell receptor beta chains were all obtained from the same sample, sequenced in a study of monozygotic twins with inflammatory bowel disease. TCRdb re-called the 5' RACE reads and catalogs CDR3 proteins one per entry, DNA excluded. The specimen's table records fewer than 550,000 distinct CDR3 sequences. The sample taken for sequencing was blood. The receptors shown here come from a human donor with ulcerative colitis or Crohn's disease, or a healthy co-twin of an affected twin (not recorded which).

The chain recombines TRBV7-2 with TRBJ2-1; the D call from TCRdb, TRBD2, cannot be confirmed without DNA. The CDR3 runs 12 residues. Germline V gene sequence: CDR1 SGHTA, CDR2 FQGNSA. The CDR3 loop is CASSQYSGRSFF.

The CDR3 protein is CASSHRIFNPRGNEQFF. The V gene is TRBV14, the J gene TRBJ2-1; TCRdb lists TRBD1, though no DNA is available to test this call. The germline CDR1 and CDR2 sequences are SGHDN and FVKESK. CDR3 size: 17 residues.

CDR3: CASSSRLGRNYEQYF. The genes are TRBV7-6 and TRBJ2-7; the TRBD2 assignment by TCRdb is unverifiable without DNA. The length of the CDR3 is 15 residues. The V gene's germline CDR1 is SGHVS and CDR2 FNYEAQ.

CDR3: CSASTQGARTHYGYTF. This chain connects TRBV20-1 to TRBJ1-2; no DNA is available, so the TRBD1 call from TCRdb remains unchecked. The length of the CDR3 is 16 residues. Germline V gene data show CDR1 as DFQATT and CDR2 as SNEGSKA (reference sequence).

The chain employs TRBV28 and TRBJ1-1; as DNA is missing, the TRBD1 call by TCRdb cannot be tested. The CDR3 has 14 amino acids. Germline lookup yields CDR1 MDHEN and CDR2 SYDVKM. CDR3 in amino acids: CASKLAPGNTEAFF.

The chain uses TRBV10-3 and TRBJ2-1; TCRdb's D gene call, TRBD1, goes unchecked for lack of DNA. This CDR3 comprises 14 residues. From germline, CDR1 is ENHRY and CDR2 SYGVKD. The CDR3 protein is CAISELETGDEQFF.

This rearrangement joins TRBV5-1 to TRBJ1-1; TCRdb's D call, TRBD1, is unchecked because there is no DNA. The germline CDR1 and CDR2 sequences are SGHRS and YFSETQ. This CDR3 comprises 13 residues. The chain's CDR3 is CASSYTTATEAFF.

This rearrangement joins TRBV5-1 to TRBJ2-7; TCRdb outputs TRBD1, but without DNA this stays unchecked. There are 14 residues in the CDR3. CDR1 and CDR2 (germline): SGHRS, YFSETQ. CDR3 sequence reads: CASSLTGGLYEQYF.